The 20 T cell receptor beta chains reported below all come from one sample, sequenced in a study of CD8+CD57+ T cells in acquired aplastic anemia. Patients included in sequencing had previously demonstrated CD8+CD57+ cell expansion by flow cytometry. TCR beta VDJ combinations and CDR3 sequences were profiled from genomic DNA. One entry per CDR3 protein results from TCRdb running MiXCR on the reads. Of roughly 240,000 distinct CDR3 sequences listed, around 46% are singletons. Sequencing was performed on sorted CD4+, CD8+, or CD8+CD57+ T cells (not recorded which) from PBMCs. These receptors all stem from a human donor with aplastic anemia.

The CDR3 DNA reads TGCAGTGCTGGGCCGGGACAGTCCTATGGCTACACCTTC. It yields the protein CSAGPGQSYGYTF. The rearrangement links TRBV20-1 to TRBJ1-2; the match to TRBD1 covers 7 bases. CDR3 length equals 13 residues. Germline loops: CDR1 DFQATT, CDR2 SNEGSKA (reference sequence). V trimming: 5 bases; J trimming: 4 bases; junction bases outside the gene matches: 7.

The chain employs TRBV2 and TRBJ2-1; D is uncertain. This CDR3 spans 12 amino acids. Trimming shortened V by 4 bases and J by 8 bases, and 9 bases separated the two germline ends. The V gene's germline CDR1 is SNHLY and CDR2 FYNNEI. The CDR3 nucleotides are TGTGCCAGCAGTGTTGGCGACGATGAGCAGTTCTTC. Translated: CASSVGDDEQFF.

The J gene is TRBJ2-3, the V gene TRBV4-1; D assignment may be TRBD1 or TRBD2 (5 bases each). Germline CDR1 is MGHRA and CDR2 is YSYEKL. The CDR3 extends over 15 amino acids. V was cut by 4 bases and J by 3 bases, with 14 bases left in between. CDR3 nucleotide sequence: TGCGCCAGCAGCCCCGATCTAGGGACGACAGATACGCAGTATTTT. Amino acids: CASSPDLGTTDTQYF.

The rearrangement joins TRBV9 to TRBJ1-1; TRBD1 matches at 9 bases. The CDR3 extends over 18 amino acids. V lost 4 bases to trimming and J lost 3 bases; unmatched junction nucleotides: 16. In germline, CDR1 is SGDLS, CDR2 YYNGEE. As DNA, the CDR3 is TGTGCCAGCAGCTCCGGGACAGGGTTTAACTATGGCTACACTGAAGCTTTCTTT. Its translation: CASSSGTGFNYGYTEAFF.

There are a few counts of this clonotype. The chain combines TRBV7-9 with TRBJ2-7; no firm D call. This CDR3 has 13 residues. Germline assignment: CDR1 SEHNR and CDR2 FQNEAQ (reference sequence). The V and J ends lost 6 bases and 0 bases respectively, with 9 bases between them. CDR3 coding DNA: TGTGCCAGCAGTCCCTTAAGCTCCTACGAGCAGTACTTC. Translating it yields CASSPLSSYEQYF. Full variable domain (rest looked up from reference TRBV7-9 and TRBJ2-7): DTGVSQNPRHKITKRGQNVTFRCDPISEHNRLYWYRQTLGQGPEFLTYFQNEAQLEKSRLLSDRFSAERPKGSFSTLEIQRTEQGDSAMYLCASSPLSSYEQYFGPGTRLTVT.

This clonotype has just a few counts. The CDR3, as DNA: TGTGCCAGCAGTCAGGGACCTCGTACGCAGTATTTT. This translates into CASSQGPRTQYF. The chain joins TRBV27 to TRBJ2-3; perhaps D is TRBD1 or TRBD2 (5 bases each). The V end was cut by 5 bases, the J end by 8 bases, with 11 bases between. CDR1 MNHEY and CDR2 SMNVEV come from the germline V gene (reference sequence). This CDR3 is 12 amino acids long.

The chain links TRBV3-1 to TRBJ2-7; TRBD2 is a possible D gene (6 bases). The CDR3 loop spans 15 amino acids. Germline V lookup: CDR1 LGHDT, CDR2 YNNKEL (reference sequence). V shed 0 bases and J shed 10 bases, with 19 bases lying between them. The CDR3 here is CASSQDKRAGRGQYF. The CDR3 DNA sequence: TGTGCCAGCAGCCAAGATAAAAGGGCGGGACGGGGACAGTACTTC.

In its sample, this clonotype was seen once. V usage is TRBV2 and J usage is TRBJ2-3; D remains unclear. V shed 4 bases and J shed 6 bases, with 8 bases lying between them. The CDR3 is made up of 12 amino acids. The germline gives CDR1 SNHLY, CDR2 FYNNEI. The CDR3 reads CASSGVADTQYF. DNA of the CDR3: TGTGCCAGCAGTGGAGTTGCGGATACGCAGTATTTT.

The V call is TRBV20-1, the J call TRBJ2-7, with 14 bases lining up with TRBD2. Per the germline V gene, CDR1 is DFQATT and CDR2 is SNEGSKA (reference sequence). The CDR3 is 16 residues long. J was trimmed by 4 bases and V by 3 bases; bases with no gene match: 8. CDR3 loop: CSARETSGRERYEQYF. As DNA, the CDR3 is TGCAGTGCTAGGGAGACTAGCGGGAGGGAGAGGTACGAGCAGTACTTC.

The chain couples TRBV5-1 to TRBJ1-1, with TRBD1 as a possible D gene (6 bases). V was shortened by 4 bases and J by 0 bases, with 10 bases between the two germline ends. The length of the CDR3 is 14 residues. In germline, CDR1 is SGHRS, CDR2 YFSETQ. DNA of the CDR3: TGCGCCAGCAGCGCGGGACAAATGAACACTGAAGCTTTCTTT. Translating it yields CASSAGQMNTEAFF.

This clonotype was seen at least ten times. The genes are TRBV9 and TRBJ2-3; perhaps TRBD2 as D (6 bases). Germline V lookup: CDR1 SGDLS, CDR2 YYNGEE. This CDR3 has 14 amino acids. The V end was cut by 4 bases, the J end by 2 bases, with 11 bases between. CDR3 sequence (DNA): TGTGCCAGCAGCCCGGGACTCCTCACAGATACGCAGTATTTT. Translated: CASSPGLLTDTQYF.

This rearrangement joins TRBV9 to TRBJ1-1, with D unresolved. V lost 9 bases and J lost 1, with 19 bases in between. The CDR3 length is 15 residues. The V gene's germline CDR1 is SGDLS and CDR2 YYNGEE. Here the CDR3 DNA reads TGTGCCATCAGTGAGTCGCGAGTGTCGAACACTGAAGCTTTCTTT. Protein sequence: CAISESRVSNTEAFF.

This chain uses TRBV9 with TRBJ1-2; D possibly corresponds to TRBD1 (5 bases). This CDR3 comprises 14 residues. Germline V CDR1 and CDR2: SGDLS, YYNGEE. V was shortened by 4 bases and J by 9 bases, with 19 bases between the two germline ends. The CDR3: CASSTNQGKESYTF. The CDR3 region has the DNA TGTGCCAGCAGCACAAATCAGGGAAAGGAGAGCTACACCTTC.

The rearrangement links TRBV7-6 to TRBJ1-1, with D possibly TRBD1 on 6 matching bases. The CDR3 is made up of 15 amino acids. The V end was cut by 3 bases, the J end by 1 base, with 12 bases between. CDR1 SGHVS and CDR2 FNYEAQ come from the germline V gene. CDR3 in amino acids: CASSLDGQSNTEAFF. DNA for the CDR3: TGTGCCAGCAGCTTGGATGGACAGTCGAACACTGAAGCTTTCTTT. Complete variable domain (other parts from reference TRBV7-6 and TRBJ1-1): GAGVSQSPRYKVTKRGQDVALRCDPISGHVSLYWYRQALGQGPEFLTYFNYEAQQDKSGLPNDRFSAERPEGSISTLTIQRTEQRDSAMYRCASSLDGQSNTEAFFGQGTRLTVV.

This clonotype was observed at least ten times. V is TRBV30 and J is TRBJ2-7; 8 bases line up with TRBD1. V shed 2 bases, J shed 3 bases, and the junction held 6 bases outside the gene matches. CDR3 length: 14 amino acids. CDR1 and CDR2 (germline): GTSNPN, SVGIG (reference sequence). Here the CDR3 reads CAWSYGTGLYEQYF. The CDR3 DNA follows: TGTGCCTGGAGTTACGGGACAGGCCTCTACGAGCAGTACTTC.

The CDR3 loop reads CASSSAADEVLYF. CDR3 coding DNA: TGTGCCAGCAGCTCAGCAGCGGATGAGGTCCTGTACTTC. The genes are TRBV7-4 and TRBJ2-7; weak D call: TRBD2 (5 bases). This CDR3 spans 13 amino acids. Germline V gene lookup returns CDR1 SGHVT and CDR2 SQSDAQ. The V end was cut by 4 bases, the J end by 12 bases, with 19 bases between. The full variable domain, its missing parts supplied by reference TRBV7-4 and TRBJ2-7, is GAGVSQSPRYKVAKRGRDVALRCDSISGHVTLYWYRQTLGQGSEVLTYSQSDAQRDKSGRPSGRFSAERPERSVSTLKIQRTEQGDSAVYLCASSSAADEVLYFGPGTRLTVT.

This clonotype was recorded only once. The V and J genes are TRBV15 and TRBJ2-7; tentative D call: TRBD1 (6 bases). V was shortened by 5 bases and J by 6 bases, with 17 bases between the two germline ends. Germline V gene sequence: CDR1 LNHNV, CDR2 YYDKDF (reference sequence). This CDR3 is 14 amino acids long. The CDR3 DNA reads TGTGCCACCAGCCCCCAGGACAGTGCCTCCGAGCAGTACTTC. Translated: CATSPQDSASEQYF.

The sample holds a few counts of this clonotype. The chain recombines TRBV30 with TRBJ1-2; 7 nucleotides align to TRBD1. Unmatched junction bases numbered 9, after V lost 4 bases and J lost 1 base. Germline V CDR1 and CDR2: GTSNPN, SVGIG (reference sequence). The CDR3 consists of 15 residues. CDR3 nucleotide sequence: TGTGCCTGGAACGAGGGACAGCAGGGTAACTATGGCTACACCTTC. It encodes CAWNEGQQGNYGYTF.

This clonotype was counted at least ten times. The chain employs TRBV6-2 or TRBV6-3 and TRBJ2-3; D remains unclear. The CDR3 runs 12 residues. The germline V gene encodes CDR1 MNHEY and CDR2 SVGEGT. Trimming pared 6 bases from V and 0 bases from J, leaving 4 bases between. This chain's CDR3 is CASSFSTDTQYF. The CDR3 bases are TGTGCCAGCAGCTTTAGCACAGATACGCAGTATTTT.

In its sample, this clonotype was seen many times. The chain has TRBV20-1 and TRBJ2-1; D is unclear. Germline V gene data show CDR1 as DFQATT and CDR2 as SNEGSKA (reference sequence). This CDR3 is built from 12 residues. Trimming removed 4 bases from V and 4 bases from J, with 8 bases in between. The CDR3, as DNA: TGCAGTGCTATCCCCTATTACAATGAGCAGTTCTTC. As protein: CSAIPYYNEQFF.